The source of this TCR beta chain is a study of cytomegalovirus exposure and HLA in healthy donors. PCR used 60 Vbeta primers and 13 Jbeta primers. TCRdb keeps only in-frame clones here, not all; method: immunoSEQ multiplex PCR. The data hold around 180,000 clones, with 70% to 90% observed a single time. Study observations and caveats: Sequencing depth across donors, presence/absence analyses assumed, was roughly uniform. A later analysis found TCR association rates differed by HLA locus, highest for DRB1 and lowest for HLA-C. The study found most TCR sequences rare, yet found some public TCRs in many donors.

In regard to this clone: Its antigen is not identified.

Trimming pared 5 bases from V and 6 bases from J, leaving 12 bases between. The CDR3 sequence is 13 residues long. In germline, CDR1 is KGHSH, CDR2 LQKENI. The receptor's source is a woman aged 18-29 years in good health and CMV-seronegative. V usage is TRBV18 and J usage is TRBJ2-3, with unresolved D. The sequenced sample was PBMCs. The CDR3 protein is CASSGIAADTQYF. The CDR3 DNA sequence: TGTGCCAGCTCAGGTATAGCAGCTGATACGCAGTATTTT.